Sequencing of this T cell receptor (beta chain) was carried out in a study of blood T cells in healthy people across ages. This clonotype was seen a few times. A J-beta primer mix and a sample-barcoded 5' primer were used in a second PCR of about 6 to 12 cycles. One entry per CDR3 protein results from TCRdb running MiXCR on the 5' RACE reads. The table lists around 700,000 distinct CDR3 sequences, around 25% of them singletons. V dropped 5 bases and J dropped 7; count of bases not matched to a gene: 7. Germline loops: CDR1 MDHEN, CDR2 SYDVKM. This CDR3 has 14 residues. These data were also reused for a study on T cells of mothers and their children.

J is TRBJ1-4 and V is TRBV28, with 7 bases matching TRBD1. This sequence was found in a boy younger than 18 in good health. Material: blood. The CDR3 nucleotides read TGTGCCAGCAGTACGACAGGGAGAAGTGAAAAACTGTTTTTT. As protein: CASSTTGRSEKLFF.